This TCR beta chain was captured in a study of OX40 agonist ivuxolimab in advanced cancers. The V gene's germline CDR1 is SGHRS and CDR2 YFSETQ. V dropped 1 base and J dropped 7 bases, with 3 bases sitting between them. The CDR3 is made up of 11 amino acids. The protocol was immunoSEQ multiplex PCR, while the TCRdb copy is restricted to in-frame clones and leaves out a portion. The table records more than 70,000 clones, about 84% of them present only once. The TCR was taken from an adult with an advanced solid tumor such as melanoma, head and neck, liver or kidney cancer. V and J are TRBV5-1 and TRBJ2-1, with D hard to call. The sequencing used CD4+ or CD8+ T cells sorted from blood, collected in a trial of the OX40 agonist ivuxolimab. CDR3: CASSLLNEQFF. The CDR3 coding sequence is TGCGCCAGCAGCTTGTTGAATGAGCAGTTCTTC.